The 10 T cell receptor beta chains below all came from one sample that was sequenced in a study of early T cells in non-severe SARS-CoV-2 infection. TCRdb re-derived calls from the 5' RACE reads in MiXCR, one entry per CDR3 protein. This sample has under 65,000 distinct CDR3 sequences, with about 12% found just once. The material sequenced was whole blood, taken at baseline. These receptors all stem from an adult who was a healthcare worker with PCR-confirmed SARS-CoV-2 infection or an uninfected control (not recorded which).

The table lists this clonotype with a few counts. The chain couples TRBV7-2 to TRBJ2-7, with TRBD2 identical over 8 bases. The J segment lost 2 bases and the V segment lost 1 base, leaving 7 bases of the junction unmatched. The CDR3 spans 16 residues. The germline CDR1 and CDR2 sequences are SGHTA and FQGNSA. CDR3 amino acids: CASSLGGLAATYEQYF. The CDR3 nucleotides read TGTGCCAGCAGCTTAGGTGGACTAGCCGCCACCTACGAGCAGTACTTC.

Notes on this clonotype: A single base separates this from a much larger clone, so it may be a read error. As the CDR3 is not closed by the conserved phenylalanine or tryptophan, this likely results from a read error. This chain connects TRBV6-5 to TRBJ2-3, with 12 bases fitting TRBD2. The J segment lost 4 bases and the V segment lost 4 bases, leaving 3 bases of the junction unmatched. The CDR3 runs to 15 residues. CDR1 is MNHEY and CDR2 is SVGAGI in the germline V gene. DNA for the CDR3: TGTGCCAGCAGTTCTCTAGCGGGAGGGGCAGATACGCAGTATCTT. Protein: CASSSLAGGADTQYL.

The chain joins TRBV2 to TRBJ1-4; perhaps TRBD1 as D (5 bases). The V gene's germline CDR1 is SNHLY and CDR2 FYNNEI. The V gene lost 5 bases and the J gene lost 3 bases, with 22 bases spanning the gap. This CDR3 comprises 18 residues. CDR3 sequence reads: CASSTPGRTSVANEKLFF. CDR3 DNA sequence: TGTGCCAGCAGTACACCGGGACGGACCTCTGTGGCTAATGAAAAACTGTTTTTT.

This clonotype appeared a few times. The chain joins TRBV7-8 to TRBJ2-5; TRBD1 matches 7 bases. Germline V CDR1 and CDR2: SGHVS, FQNEAQ. This CDR3 is built from 14 residues. V trimming: 5 bases; J trimming: 3 bases; junction bases outside the gene matches: 6. This CDR3 is CASSPGTAKETQYF. CDR3 DNA sequence: TGTGCCAGCAGCCCCGGGACAGCGAAAGAGACCCAGTACTTC.

The gene calls are TRBV28 and TRBJ2-5, with 7 bases lining up with TRBD1. With 6 bases clipped from V and 0 bases from J, the junction kept 7 bases outside the gene matches. The CDR3 sequence is 15 residues long. Germline V gene data show CDR1 as MDHEN and CDR2 as SYDVKM. The CDR3 loop is CASSQGTAYQETQYF. The CDR3 nucleotides are TGTGCCAGCAGCCAAGGGACAGCGTACCAAGAGACCCAGTACTTC.

The V gene is TRBV5-1, the J gene TRBJ2-5; tentatively, D is TRBD1 (5 bases). Trimming took off 5 bases at V and 0 bases at J, with 11 bases between the two ends. Germline V gives CDR1 SGHRS, CDR2 YFSETQ. CDR3 length: 14 residues. This CDR3 is CASSPLGDQETQYF. DNA of the CDR3: TGCGCCAGCAGTCCCCTAGGGGACCAAGAGACCCAGTACTTC.

In this sample, this clonotype turned up a few times. The V call is TRBV28, the J call TRBJ1-2; no clear D gene. The V and J ends lost 11 bases and 1 base respectively, with 23 bases between them. CDR1 and CDR2 (germline): MDHEN, SYDVKM. The CDR3 covers 16 residues. The CDR3 DNA reads TGTGCCGCCGATCGCGCCGGAACAGCGAATAACTATGGCTACACCTTC. The encoded protein is CAADRAGTANNYGYTF.

There are a few counts of this clonotype. The V gene is TRBV29-1, the J gene TRBJ1-6; D is possibly TRBD1 (6 bases). The CDR3 totals 14 residues. CDR1 SQVTM and CDR2 ANQGSEA come from the germline V gene. V lost 4 bases and J 7 bases, leaving 14 bases between the germline ends. Here the CDR3 reads CSVGSGDPNSPLHF. The CDR3 DNA is TGCAGCGTTGGTTCAGGGGACCCAAATTCACCCCTCCACTTT.

This clonotype appeared a few times. This chain uses TRBV6-5 with TRBJ1-1; D remains ambiguous. V lost 0 bases and J lost 3, with 14 bases in between. The CDR3 length is 16 residues. CDR1 and CDR2 (germline): MNHEY, SVGAGI. CDR3 sequence (DNA): TGTGCCAGCAGTTACTCCTGGACGAGGCAGGACACTGAAGCTTTCTTT. Residues: CASSYSWTRQDTEAFF.

J is TRBJ2-2 and V is TRBV7-6; D may match TRBD1 or TRBD2 (6 bases each). Trimming cost V 1 base and J 2 bases, with 11 bases left between them. CDR3 length: 16 amino acids. The germline gives CDR1 SGHVS, CDR2 FNYEAQ. The DNA of the CDR3 is TGTGCCAGCAGCTTAGAGGGGGGTGCAAACACCGGGGAGCTGTTTTTT. It encodes CASSLEGGANTGELFF. The full variable domain, completed using reference TRBV7-6 and TRBJ2-2, is GAGVSQSPRYKVTKRGQDVALRCDPISGHVSLYWYRQALGQGPEFLTYFNYEAQQDKSGLPNDRFSAERPEGSISTLTIQRTEQRDSAMYRCASSLEGGANTGELFFGEGSRLTVL.